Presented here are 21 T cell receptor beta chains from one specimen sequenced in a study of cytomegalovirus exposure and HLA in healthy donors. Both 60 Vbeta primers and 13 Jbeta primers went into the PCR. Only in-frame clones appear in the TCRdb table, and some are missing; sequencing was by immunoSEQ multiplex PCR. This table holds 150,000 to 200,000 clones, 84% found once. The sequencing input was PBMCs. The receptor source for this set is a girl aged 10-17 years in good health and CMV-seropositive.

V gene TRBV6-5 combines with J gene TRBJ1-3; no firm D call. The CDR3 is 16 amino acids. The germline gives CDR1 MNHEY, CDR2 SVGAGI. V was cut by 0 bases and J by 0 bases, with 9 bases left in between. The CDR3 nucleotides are TGTGCCAGCAGTTACTCGATCTCAGGCTCTGGAAACACCATATATTTT. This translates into CASSYSISGSGNTIYF.

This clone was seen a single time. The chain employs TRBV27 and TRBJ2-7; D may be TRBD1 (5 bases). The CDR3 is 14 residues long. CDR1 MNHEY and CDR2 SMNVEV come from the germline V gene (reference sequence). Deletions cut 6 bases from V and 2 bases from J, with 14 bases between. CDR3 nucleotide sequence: TGTGCCAGCAGAGGGGCACCTGTGACCTACGAGCAGTACTTC. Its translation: CASRGAPVTYEQYF.

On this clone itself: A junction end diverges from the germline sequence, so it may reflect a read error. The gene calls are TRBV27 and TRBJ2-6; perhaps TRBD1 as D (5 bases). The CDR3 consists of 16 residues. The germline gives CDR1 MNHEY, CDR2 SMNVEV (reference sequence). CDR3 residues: CASSITGVSGANGLTF. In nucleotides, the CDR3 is TGTGCCAGCAGTATAACAGGTGTCTCTGGGGCCAACGGCCTGACTTTC.

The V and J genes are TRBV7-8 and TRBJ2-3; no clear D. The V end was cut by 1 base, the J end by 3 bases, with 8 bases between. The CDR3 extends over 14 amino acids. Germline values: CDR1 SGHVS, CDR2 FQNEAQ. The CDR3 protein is CASSLGQATDTQYF. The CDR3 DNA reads TGTGCCAGCAGCTTAGGGCAGGCTACAGATACGCAGTATTTT.

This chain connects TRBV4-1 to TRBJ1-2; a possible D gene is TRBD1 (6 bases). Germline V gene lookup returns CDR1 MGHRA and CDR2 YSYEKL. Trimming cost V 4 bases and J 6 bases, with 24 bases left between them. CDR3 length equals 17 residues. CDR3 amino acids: CASSLIMGSRGGDGYTF. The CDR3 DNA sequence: TGCGCCAGCAGCCTCATCATGGGTTCCCGTGGGGGCGATGGCTACACCTTC.

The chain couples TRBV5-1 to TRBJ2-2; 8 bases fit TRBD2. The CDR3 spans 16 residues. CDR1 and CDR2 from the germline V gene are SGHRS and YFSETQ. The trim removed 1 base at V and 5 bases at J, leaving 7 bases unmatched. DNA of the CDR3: TGCGCCAGCAGCTTGTTCGGGCTAGCGGGTACCGGGGAGCTGTTTTTT. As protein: CASSLFGLAGTGELFF.

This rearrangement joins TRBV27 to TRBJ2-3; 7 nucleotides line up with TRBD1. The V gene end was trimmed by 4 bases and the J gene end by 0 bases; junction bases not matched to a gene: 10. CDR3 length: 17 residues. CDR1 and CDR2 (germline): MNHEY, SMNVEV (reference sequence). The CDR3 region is CASSYTWTGGSTDTQYF. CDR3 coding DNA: TGTGCCAGCAGTTACACCTGGACAGGAGGAAGCACAGATACGCAGTATTTT.

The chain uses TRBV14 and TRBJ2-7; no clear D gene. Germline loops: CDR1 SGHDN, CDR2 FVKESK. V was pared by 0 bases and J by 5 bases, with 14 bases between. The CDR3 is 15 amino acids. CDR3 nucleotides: TGTGCCAGCAGCCAAGATTCTTGGGCAAACAACGAGCAGTACTTC. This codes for CASSQDSWANNEQYF.

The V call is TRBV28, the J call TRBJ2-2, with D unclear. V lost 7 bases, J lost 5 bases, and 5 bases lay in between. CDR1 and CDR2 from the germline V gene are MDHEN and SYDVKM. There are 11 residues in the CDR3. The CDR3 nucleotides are TGTGCCAGCACCCTAACCGGGGAGCTGTTTTTT. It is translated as CASTLTGELFF.

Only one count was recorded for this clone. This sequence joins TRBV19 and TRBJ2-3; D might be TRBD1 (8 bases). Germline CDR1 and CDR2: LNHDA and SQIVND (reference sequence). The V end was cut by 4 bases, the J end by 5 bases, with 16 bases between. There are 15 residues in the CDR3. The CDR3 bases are TGTGCCAGTAGTAGCTGGACAGGGAGGGAAGATACGCAGTATTTT. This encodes CASSSWTGREDTQYF.

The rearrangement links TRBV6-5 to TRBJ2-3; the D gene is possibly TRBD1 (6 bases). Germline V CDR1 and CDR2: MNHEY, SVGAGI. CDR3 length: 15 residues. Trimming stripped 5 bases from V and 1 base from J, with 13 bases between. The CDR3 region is CASSKKAGGTDTQYF. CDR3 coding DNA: TGTGCCAGCAGTAAGAAGGCAGGGGGCACAGATACGCAGTATTTT.

The chain's CDR3 is CASSSYLDSYSYGYTF. Here the CDR3 DNA reads TGCGCCAGCAGCTCCTACTTGGACAGCTACAGCTATGGCTACACCTTC. V gene TRBV5-1 combines with J gene TRBJ1-2; perhaps TRBD1 as D (6 bases). Germline CDR1 is SGHRS and CDR2 is YFSETQ. The V end lost 3 bases, the J end lost 4 bases, and 19 bases lay between the germline ends. The CDR3 sequence is 16 residues long.

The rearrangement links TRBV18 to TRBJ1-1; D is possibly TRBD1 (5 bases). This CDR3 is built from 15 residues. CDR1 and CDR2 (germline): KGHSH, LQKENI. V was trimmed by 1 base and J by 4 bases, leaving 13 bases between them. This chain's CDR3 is CASSPQSRGTTEAFF. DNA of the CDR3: TGTGCCAGCTCACCACAGTCGCGGGGGACCACTGAAGCTTTCTTT.

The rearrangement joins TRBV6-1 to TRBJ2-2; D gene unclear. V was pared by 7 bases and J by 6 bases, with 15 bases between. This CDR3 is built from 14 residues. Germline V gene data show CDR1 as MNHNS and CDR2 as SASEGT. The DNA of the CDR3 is TGTGCCAGCATCCAATCTCAGGTTCCCGGGGAGCTGTTTTTT. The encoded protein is CASIQSQVPGELFF.

CDR3 amino acids: CASSQNPGQPPVETQYF. CDR3 nucleotides: TGTGCCAGCAGCCAAAACCCCGGACAGCCTCCTGTAGAGACCCAGTACTTC. V is TRBV4-2 and J is TRBJ2-5; maybe TRBD1 (6 bases). The CDR3 runs 17 residues. Germline lookup yields CDR1 LGHNA and CDR2 YNFKEQ. The ends were cut back, 2 bases at V and 4 bases at J, with 20 bases in the middle.

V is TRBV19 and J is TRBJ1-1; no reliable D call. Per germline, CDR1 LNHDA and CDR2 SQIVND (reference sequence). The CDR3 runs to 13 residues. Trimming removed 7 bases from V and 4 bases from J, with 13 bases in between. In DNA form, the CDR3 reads TGTGCCAGTAACCCTCGGGGAATCACTGAAGCTTTCTTT. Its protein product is CASNPRGITEAFF.

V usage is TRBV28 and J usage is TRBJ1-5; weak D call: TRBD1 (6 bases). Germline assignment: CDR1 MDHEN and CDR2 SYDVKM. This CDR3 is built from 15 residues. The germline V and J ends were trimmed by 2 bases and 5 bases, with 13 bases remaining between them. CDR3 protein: CASSLRGGEDQPQHF. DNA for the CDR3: TGTGCCAGCAGTTTAAGAGGGGGGGAGGATCAGCCCCAGCATTTT.

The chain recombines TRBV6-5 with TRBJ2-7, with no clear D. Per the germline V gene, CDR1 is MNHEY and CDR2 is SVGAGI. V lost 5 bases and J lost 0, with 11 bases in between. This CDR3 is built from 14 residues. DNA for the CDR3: TGTGCCAGCAGTGTCGGCGGTTCCTCCTACGAGCAGTACTTC. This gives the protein CASSVGGSSYEQYF.

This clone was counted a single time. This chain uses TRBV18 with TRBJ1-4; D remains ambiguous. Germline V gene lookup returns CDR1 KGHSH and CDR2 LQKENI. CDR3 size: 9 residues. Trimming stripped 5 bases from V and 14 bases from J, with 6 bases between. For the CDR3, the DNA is TGTGCCAGCTCAGCGGCCCTGTTTTTT. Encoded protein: CASSAALFF.

CDR3 amino acids: CASRVQGSTNEKLFF. The CDR3 bases are TGTGCCAGCAGGGTACAGGGCTCTACTAATGAAAAACTGTTTTTT. The V gene is TRBV2, the J gene TRBJ1-4; perhaps TRBD1 as D (6 bases). V was trimmed by 6 bases and J by 2 bases, leaving 13 bases between them. Germline V gives CDR1 SNHLY, CDR2 FYNNEI. This CDR3 contains 15 residues.

The CDR3 DNA follows: TGTGCCAGCAGCTATACAGATACGCAGTATTTT. Its translation is CASSYTDTQYF. The chain has TRBV14 and TRBJ2-3; D gene uncertain. Germline lookup yields CDR1 SGHDN and CDR2 FVKESK. The ends were cut back, 5 bases at V and 3 bases at J, with 3 bases in the middle. The CDR3 length is 11 residues.